Listed below are T cell receptor beta chains from one sample, sequenced in a study of T cells in localized non-small cell lung cancer. Here immunoSEQ multiplex PCR was the method, and the copy in TCRdb shows in-frame clones only, minus some. The profile covers 60,000 to 75,000 clones, with 84% appearing a single time and roughly 13% taken by the ten largest. This sample comprised peripheral blood, obtained before any cancer treatment. These TCRs come from a female donor aged 60 or older with stage I lung adenocarcinoma. The CDR3 runs from the conserved cysteine through the conserved F or W. The D gene is left open where the match is weak. Clone size is stated in some rows and not others, as once, few, many or a class when expanded.

CDR3: CASSLWGQGAVETQYF
DNA: TGTGCCAGCAGCTTGTGGGGACAGGGGGCTGTAGAGACCCAGTACTTC
V: TRBV5-6
D: TRBD1
J: TRBJ2-5
size: -

CDR3: CASSFEDRGVGYTF
DNA: TGTGCCAGCAGCTTTGAGGACAGGGGGGTTGGCTACACCTTC
V: TRBV7-8
D: TRBD1
J: TRBJ1-2
size: -

CDR3: CATSRVGGTGELFF
DNA: TGTGCCACCAGCAGAGTTGGGGGGACCGGGGAGCTGTTTTTT
V: TRBV15
D: -
J: TRBJ2-2
size: -

CDR3: CASSGASGANVLTF
DNA: TGCGCCAGCAGCGGGGCGTCTGGGGCCAACGTCCTGACTTTC
V: TRBV10-1
D: -
J: TRBJ2-6
size: -

CDR3: CASSFIGGNTGELFF
DNA: TGTGCCAGCAGCTTTATCGGCGGGAACACCGGGGAGCTGTTTTTT
V: TRBV11-2
D: -
J: TRBJ2-2
size: -

CDR3: CASSLEAGDTQYF
DNA: TGTGCCAGCAGCTTGGAGGCCGGGGATACGCAGTATTTT
V: TRBV5-6
D: -
J: TRBJ2-3
size: -

CDR3: CASSLTVSVTETQYF
DNA: TGCGCCAGCAGCTTGACAGTCAGTGTTACGGAGACCCAGTACTTC
V: TRBV5-1
D: -
J: TRBJ2-5
size: -

CDR3: CASSPRLAGVPNTGELFF
DNA: TGTGCCAGCAGCCCCCGACTAGCGGGAGTACCGAACACCGGGGAGCTGTTTTTT
V: TRBV4-2
D: TRBD2
J: TRBJ2-2
size: -

CDR3: CASSEYLASSTDTQYF
DNA: TGTGCCAGCAGTGAATATCTAGCGTCTAGCACAGATACGCAGTATTTT
V: TRBV6-1
D: -
J: TRBJ2-3
size: -

CDR3: CASSLGGSSDTQYF
DNA: TGTGCCAGCAGCCTCGGGGGGAGCTCAGATACGCAGTATTTT
V: TRBV2
D: TRBD2
J: TRBJ2-3
size: -

CDR3: CASSSGGFRERPHSPLHF
DNA: TGCGCCAGCAGCTCAGGAGGGTTTAGAGAAAGACCCCATTCACCCCTCCACTTT
V: TRBV5-1
D: -
J: TRBJ1-6
size: once

CDR3: CASRETGDYGYTF
DNA: TGTGCCAGCAGGGAGACAGGGGACTATGGCTACACCTTC
V: TRBV2
D: TRBD1
J: TRBJ1-2
size: -

CDR3: CASVTGDQETQYF
DNA: TGTGCTAGTGTCACAGGGGACCAAGAGACCCAGTACTTC
V: TRBV12-5
D: TRBD1
J: TRBJ2-5
size: -

CDR3: CASSFSLAGDTDTQYF
DNA: TGTGCCAGCAGCTTCTCTTTAGCGGGGGACACAGATACGCAGTATTTT
V: TRBV7-9
D: TRBD2
J: TRBJ2-3
size: -

CDR3: CASSQELRSSSPLHF
DNA: TGTGCCAGCAGCCAAGAGTTGCGGTCAAGTTCACCCCTCCACTTT
V: TRBV4-2
D: -
J: TRBJ1-6
size: -

CDR3: CASSSQGAGYEQYF
DNA: TGTGCCAGCTCATCACAGGGGGCTGGGTACGAGCAGTACTTC
V: TRBV18
D: TRBD1
J: TRBJ2-7
size: few

CDR3: CASSFISGGPDTQYF
DNA: TGTGCCAGCAGCTTTATCAGCGGTGGTCCAGATACGCAGTATTTT
V: TRBV5-5
D: -
J: TRBJ2-3
size: once

CDR3: CASSVNRDIQYF
DNA: TGTGCCAGCAGTGTTAACCGGGACATTCAGTACTTC
V: TRBV2
D: -
J: TRBJ2-4
size: -

CDR3: CASSPPVQTMNTEAFF
DNA: TGTGCCAGCTCACCACCGGTGCAGACCATGAACACTGAAGCTTTCTTT
V: TRBV18
D: -
J: TRBJ1-1
size: -

CDR3: CASSAGLAGGAYEQYF
DNA: TGCGCCAGCAGCGCGGGACTAGCGGGAGGAGCCTACGAGCAGTACTTC
V: TRBV5-1
D: TRBD2
J: TRBJ2-7
size: -

CDR3: CATSDLGRVYEQYF
DNA: TGTGCCACCAGTGATTTGGGCAGGGTATACGAGCAGTACTTC
V: TRBV2
D: -
J: TRBJ2-7
size: -

CDR3: CASTVGGTGEKLFF
DNA: TGTGCCAGCACTGTAGGGGGCACTGGCGAAAAACTGTTTTTT
V: TRBV6-1
D: TRBD1
J: TRBJ1-4
size: few

CDR3: CASSEVTAGATGELFF
DNA: TGTGCCAGCAGTGAAGTGACAGCGGGCGCAACCGGGGAGCTGTTTTTT
V: TRBV2
D: -
J: TRBJ2-2
size: -

CDR3: CSVRGSEAFF
DNA: TGCAGCGTTAGGGGCAGTGAAGCTTTCTTT
V: TRBV29-1
D: -
J: TRBJ1-1
size: -

CDR3: CAWSHPNNYGYTF
DNA: TGTGCCTGGAGTCATCCAAATAACTATGGCTACACCTTC
V: TRBV30
D: -
J: TRBJ1-2
size: -

CDR3: CASSPVSDRVYGYTF
DNA: TGTGCCAGCTCACCTGTTTCGGACCGAGTTTATGGCTACACCTTC
V: TRBV18
D: -
J: TRBJ1-2
size: -

CDR3: CASSPGQKNTEAFF
DNA: TGTGCCAGCAGCCCCGGACAGAAAAACACTGAAGCTTTCTTT
V: TRBV13
D: -
J: TRBJ1-1
size: -

CDR3: CASSNPAGGPGNIQYF
DNA: TGTGCCAGCAGCAACCCAGCGGGGGGGCCGGGAAACATTCAGTACTTC
V: TRBV21-1
D: -
J: TRBJ2-4
size: once

CDR3: CASSFYPFEQGATGYTF
DNA: TGCGCCAGCAGCTTCTATCCTTTTGAGCAGGGGGCGACCGGCTACACCTTC
V: TRBV5-1
D: TRBD1
J: TRBJ1-2
size: -

CDR3: CASSLVDTQYF
DNA: TGTGCCAGCAGCCTGGTAGATACGCAGTATTTT
V: TRBV28
D: -
J: TRBJ2-3
size: -

CDR3: CASSVREGTEAFF
DNA: TGTGCCAGCAGTGTCAGGGAGGGCACTGAAGCTTTCTTT
V: TRBV2
D: -
J: TRBJ1-1
size: -

CDR3: CASSPQGVPDGYTF
DNA: TGTGCCAGCAGTCCCCAGGGGGTCCCAGATGGCTACACCTTC
V: TRBV2
D: TRBD1
J: TRBJ1-2
size: -